This TCR beta chain derives from a study of blood T cell repertoires in COVID-19. Study context: Donors in the United States, Italy and Spain gave samples during acute or convalescent COVID-19. Nucleic acid was either cDNA or gDNA, and it came from T cells, B-cell-depleted T cells, or PBMCs.

The CDR3 runs to 11 residues. The germline V and J ends were trimmed by 0 bases and 12 bases, with 9 bases remaining between them. Germline lookup yields CDR1 GTSNPN and CDR2 SVGIG (reference sequence). Original handling: Amplification with reference gene primers provided the estimates of nucleated cell counts. Clones were read by immunoSEQ multiplex PCR, and TCRdb kept only the in-frame ones, dropping some. V and J calls and clone size are given by that table; D and trimming were obtained from the DNA. Of under 120,000 clones in the sample, 70% to 85% are singletons; the top ten hold 20% to 25%. The origin of this receptor is a man between 70 and 80 years old with active or convalescent COVID-19. Sequencing was performed on peripheral blood. The chain is built from TRBV30 and TRBJ2-1; D perhaps matches TRBD1 (6 bases). This CDR3 is CAWSVRGSQFF. CDR3 in DNA: TGTGCCTGGAGTGTAAGGGGGTCGCAGTTCTTC.